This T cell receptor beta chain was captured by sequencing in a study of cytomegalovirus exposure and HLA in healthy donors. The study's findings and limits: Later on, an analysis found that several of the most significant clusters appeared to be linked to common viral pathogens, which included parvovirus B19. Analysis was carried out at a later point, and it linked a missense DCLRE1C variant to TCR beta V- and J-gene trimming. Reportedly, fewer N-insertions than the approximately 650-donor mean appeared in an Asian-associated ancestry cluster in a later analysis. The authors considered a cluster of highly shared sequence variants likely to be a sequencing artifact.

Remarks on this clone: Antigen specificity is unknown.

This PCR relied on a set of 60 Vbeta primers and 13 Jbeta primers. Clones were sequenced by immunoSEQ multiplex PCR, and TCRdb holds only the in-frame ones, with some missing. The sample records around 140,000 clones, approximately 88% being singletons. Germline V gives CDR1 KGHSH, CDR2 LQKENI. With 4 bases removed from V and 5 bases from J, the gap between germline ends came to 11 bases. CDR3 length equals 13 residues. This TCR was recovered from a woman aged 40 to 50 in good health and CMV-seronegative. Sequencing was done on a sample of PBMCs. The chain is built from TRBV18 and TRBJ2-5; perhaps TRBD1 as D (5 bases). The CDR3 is CASSLGQEETQYF. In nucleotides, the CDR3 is TGTGCCAGCTCACTGGGGCAGGAGGAGACCCAGTACTTC.